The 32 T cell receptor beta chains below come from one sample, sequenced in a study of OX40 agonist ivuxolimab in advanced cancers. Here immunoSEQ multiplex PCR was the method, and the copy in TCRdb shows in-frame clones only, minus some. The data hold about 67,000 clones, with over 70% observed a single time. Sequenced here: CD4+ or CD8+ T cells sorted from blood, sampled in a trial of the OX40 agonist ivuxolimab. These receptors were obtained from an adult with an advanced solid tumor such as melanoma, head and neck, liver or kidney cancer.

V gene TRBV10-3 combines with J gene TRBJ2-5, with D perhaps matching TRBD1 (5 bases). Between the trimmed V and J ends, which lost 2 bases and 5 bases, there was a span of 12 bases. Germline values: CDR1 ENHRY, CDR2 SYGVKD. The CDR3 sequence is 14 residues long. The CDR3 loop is CAISEGQGWETQYF. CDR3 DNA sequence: TGTGCCATCAGTGAGGGGCAGGGCTGGGAGACCCAGTACTTC.

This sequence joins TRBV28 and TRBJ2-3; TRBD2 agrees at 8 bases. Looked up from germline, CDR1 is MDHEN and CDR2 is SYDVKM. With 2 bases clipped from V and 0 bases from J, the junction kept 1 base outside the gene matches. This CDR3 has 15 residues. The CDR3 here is CASSLAGGSTDTQYF. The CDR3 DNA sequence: TGTGCCAGCAGTTTAGCGGGGGGAAGCACAGATACGCAGTATTTT.

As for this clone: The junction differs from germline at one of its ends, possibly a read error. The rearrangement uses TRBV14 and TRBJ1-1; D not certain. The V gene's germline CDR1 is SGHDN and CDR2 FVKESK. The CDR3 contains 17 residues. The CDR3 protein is CASSQDLHPPPNAEAFF. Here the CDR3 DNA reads TGTGCCAGCAGCCAAGATTTGCACCCGCCGCCGAACGCTGAAGCTTTCTTT.

CDR3 amino acids: CASSFAGQPKAFF. The CDR3 coding sequence is TGTGCCAGCAGTTTCGCCGGACAGCCAAAAGCTTTCTTT. The chain couples TRBV6-6 to TRBJ1-1, with D maybe TRBD1 (6 bases). Germline CDR1 is MNHNY and CDR2 is SVGAGI (reference sequence). Trimming stripped 4 bases from V and 9 bases from J, with 15 bases between. The CDR3 spans 13 residues.

This CDR3 reads CASGDSSQETQYF. CDR3 in DNA: TGTGCCAGCGGGGACAGTTCCCAAGAGACCCAGTACTTC. This chain uses TRBV28 with TRBJ2-5, with TRBD1 identical over 7 bases. J lost 1 base, V lost 8 bases, and 4 bases had no gene match. Germline assignment: CDR1 MDHEN and CDR2 SYDVKM. This CDR3 region has 13 residues.

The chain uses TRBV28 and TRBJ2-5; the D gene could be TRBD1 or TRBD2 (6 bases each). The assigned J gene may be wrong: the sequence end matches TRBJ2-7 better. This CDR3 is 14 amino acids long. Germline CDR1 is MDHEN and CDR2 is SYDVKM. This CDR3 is CASRKTGGRSEQYF. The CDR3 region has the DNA TGTGCCAGCAGGAAGACAGGAGGGCGCAGCGAGCAGTACTTC.

CDR3 nucleotide sequence: TGTGCCAGTAGAGACAGGGATAGCAATCAGCCCCAGCATTTT. Its translation: CASRDRDSNQPQHF. This sequence joins TRBV19 and TRBJ1-5, with 7 bases that match TRBD1. The V gene end was trimmed by 6 bases and the J gene end by 0 bases; junction bases not matched to a gene: 2. The germline gives CDR1 LNHDA, CDR2 SQIVND (reference sequence). This CDR3 spans 14 amino acids.

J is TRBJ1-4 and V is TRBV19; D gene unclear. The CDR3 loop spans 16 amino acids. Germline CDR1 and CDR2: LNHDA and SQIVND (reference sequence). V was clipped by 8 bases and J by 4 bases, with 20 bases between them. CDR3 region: CASSRGGGSGNEKLFF. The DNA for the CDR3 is TGTGCCAGTTCCCGGGGAGGAGGGTCCGGTAATGAAAAACTGTTTTTT.

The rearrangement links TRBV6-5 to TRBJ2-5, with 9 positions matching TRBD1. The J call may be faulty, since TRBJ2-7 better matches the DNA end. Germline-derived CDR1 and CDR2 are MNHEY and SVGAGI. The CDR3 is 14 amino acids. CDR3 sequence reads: CASSPGTGSYEQYF. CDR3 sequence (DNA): TGTGCCAGCAGTCCAGGGACAGGGTCCTACGAGCAGTACTTC.

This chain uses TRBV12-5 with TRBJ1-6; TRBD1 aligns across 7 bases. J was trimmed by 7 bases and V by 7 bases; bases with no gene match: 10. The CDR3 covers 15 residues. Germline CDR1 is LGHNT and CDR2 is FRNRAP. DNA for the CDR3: TGTGCTAGTGCCCTCGTAACAGGGGTCAATTCACCCCTCCACTTT. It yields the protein CASALVTGVNSPLHF.

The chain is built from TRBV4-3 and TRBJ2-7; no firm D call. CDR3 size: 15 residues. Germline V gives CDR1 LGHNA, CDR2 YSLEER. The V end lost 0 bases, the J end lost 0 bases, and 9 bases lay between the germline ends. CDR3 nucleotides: TGCGCCAGCAGCCAAGATATCAACACCTCCTACGAGCAGTACTTC. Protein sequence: CASSQDINTSYEQYF.

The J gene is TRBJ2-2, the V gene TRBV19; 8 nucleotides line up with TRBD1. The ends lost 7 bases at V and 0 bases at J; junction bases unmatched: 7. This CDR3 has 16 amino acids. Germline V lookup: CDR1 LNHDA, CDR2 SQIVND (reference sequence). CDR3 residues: CASTPQGQANTGELFF. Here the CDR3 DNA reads TGTGCCAGTACCCCCCAGGGACAGGCGAACACCGGGGAGCTGTTTTTT.

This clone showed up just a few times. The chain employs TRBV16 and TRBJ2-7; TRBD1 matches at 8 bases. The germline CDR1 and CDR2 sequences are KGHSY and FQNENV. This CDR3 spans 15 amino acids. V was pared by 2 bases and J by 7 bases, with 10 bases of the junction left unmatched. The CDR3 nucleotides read TGTGCCAGCAGCCAAATCCTGGGCAGGGGGCATGAGCAGTACTTC. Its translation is CASSQILGRGHEQYF.

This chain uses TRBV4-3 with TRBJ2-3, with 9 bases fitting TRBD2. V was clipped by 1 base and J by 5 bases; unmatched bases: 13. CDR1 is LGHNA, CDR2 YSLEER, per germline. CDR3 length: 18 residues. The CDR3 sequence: CASSQVADAGGQKDTQYF. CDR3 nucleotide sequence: TGCGCCAGCAGCCAAGTGGCTGATGCGGGGGGGCAGAAAGATACGCAGTATTTT.

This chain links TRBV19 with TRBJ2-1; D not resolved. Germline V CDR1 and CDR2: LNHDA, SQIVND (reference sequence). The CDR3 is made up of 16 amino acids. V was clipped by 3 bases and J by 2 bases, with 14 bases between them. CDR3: CASSISWADTYNEQFF. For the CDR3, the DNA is TGTGCCAGTAGTATTTCTTGGGCAGACACCTACAATGAGCAGTTCTTC.

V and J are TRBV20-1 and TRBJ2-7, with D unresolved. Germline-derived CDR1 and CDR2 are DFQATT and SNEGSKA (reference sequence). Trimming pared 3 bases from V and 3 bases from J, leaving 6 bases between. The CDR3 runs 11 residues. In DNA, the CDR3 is TGCAGTGCTAGGTGGCTCTACGAGCAGTACTTC. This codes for CSARWLYEQYF.

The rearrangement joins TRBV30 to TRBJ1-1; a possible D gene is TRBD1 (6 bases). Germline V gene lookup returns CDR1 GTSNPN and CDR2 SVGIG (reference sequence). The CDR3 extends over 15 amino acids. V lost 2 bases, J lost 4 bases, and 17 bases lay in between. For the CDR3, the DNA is TGTGCCTGGAGTTTGATACAGGGTGCGGGCACTGAAGCTTTCTTT. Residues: CAWSLIQGAGTEAFF.

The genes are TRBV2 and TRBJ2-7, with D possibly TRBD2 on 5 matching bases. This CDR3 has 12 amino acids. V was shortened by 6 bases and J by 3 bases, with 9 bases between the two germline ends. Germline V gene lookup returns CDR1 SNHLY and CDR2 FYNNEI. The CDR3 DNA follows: TGTGCCAGCAGCTTTACTAGCTACGAGCAGTACTTC. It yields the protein CASSFTSYEQYF.

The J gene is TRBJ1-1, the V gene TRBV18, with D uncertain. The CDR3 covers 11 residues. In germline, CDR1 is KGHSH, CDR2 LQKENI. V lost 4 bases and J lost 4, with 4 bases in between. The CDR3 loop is CASSLVTEAFF. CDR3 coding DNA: TGTGCCAGCTCACTAGTCACTGAAGCTTTCTTT.

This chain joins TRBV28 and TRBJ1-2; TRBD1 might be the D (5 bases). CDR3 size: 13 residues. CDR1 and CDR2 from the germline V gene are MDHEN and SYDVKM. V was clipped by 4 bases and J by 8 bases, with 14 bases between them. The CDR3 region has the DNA TGTGCCAGCAGTTCGGAACAGGTCTACGGCTACACCTTC. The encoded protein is CASSSEQVYGYTF.

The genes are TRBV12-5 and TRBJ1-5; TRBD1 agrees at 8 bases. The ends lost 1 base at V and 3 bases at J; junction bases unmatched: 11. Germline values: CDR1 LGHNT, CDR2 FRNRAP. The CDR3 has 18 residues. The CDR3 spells CASGLATRTGTVNQPQHF. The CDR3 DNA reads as TGTGCTAGTGGTTTGGCGACCAGGACAGGGACGGTCAATCAGCCCCAGCATTTT.

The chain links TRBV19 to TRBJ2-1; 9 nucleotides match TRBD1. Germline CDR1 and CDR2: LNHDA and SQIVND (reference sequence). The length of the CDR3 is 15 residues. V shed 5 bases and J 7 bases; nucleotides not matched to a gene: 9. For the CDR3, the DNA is TGTGCCAGTAGTGACCCGGGACAGGGAAGGAATGAGCAGTTCTTC. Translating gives CASSDPGQGRNEQFF.

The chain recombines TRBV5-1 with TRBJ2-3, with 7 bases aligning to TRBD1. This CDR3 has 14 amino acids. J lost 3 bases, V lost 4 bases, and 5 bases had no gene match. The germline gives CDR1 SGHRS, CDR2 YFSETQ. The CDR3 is CASSLPGQTDTQYF. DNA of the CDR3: TGCGCCAGCAGCCTACCGGGACAGACAGATACGCAGTATTTT.

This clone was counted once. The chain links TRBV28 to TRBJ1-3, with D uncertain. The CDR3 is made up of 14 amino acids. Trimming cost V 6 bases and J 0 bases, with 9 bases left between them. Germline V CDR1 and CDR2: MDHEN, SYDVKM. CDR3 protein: CASRHVDSGNTIYF. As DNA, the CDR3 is TGTGCCAGCAGGCATGTGGACTCTGGAAACACCATATATTTT. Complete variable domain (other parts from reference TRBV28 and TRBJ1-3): DVKVTQSSRYLVKRTGEKVFLECVQDMDHENMFWYRQDPGLGLRLIYFSYDVKMKEKGDIPEGYSVSREKKERFSLILESASTNQTSMYLCASRHVDSGNTIYFGEGSWLTVV.

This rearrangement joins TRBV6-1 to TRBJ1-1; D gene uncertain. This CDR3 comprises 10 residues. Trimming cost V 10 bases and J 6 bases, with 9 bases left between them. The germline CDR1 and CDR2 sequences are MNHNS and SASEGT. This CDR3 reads CATAGAEAFF. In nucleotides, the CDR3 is TGTGCCACTGCCGGGGCTGAAGCTTTCTTT.

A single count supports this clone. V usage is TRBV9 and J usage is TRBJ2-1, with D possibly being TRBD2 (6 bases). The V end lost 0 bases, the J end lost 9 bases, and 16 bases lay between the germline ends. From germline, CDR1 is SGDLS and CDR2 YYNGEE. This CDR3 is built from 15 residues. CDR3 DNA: TGTGCCAGCAGCGTAGAGCCGGGACTGCACAGTGAGCAGTTCTTC. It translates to CASSVEPGLHSEQFF. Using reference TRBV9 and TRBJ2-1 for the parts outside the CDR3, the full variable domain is DSGVTQTPKHLITATGQRVTLRCSPRSGDLSVYWYQQSLDQGLQFLIQYYNGEERAKGNILERFSAQQFPDLHSELNLSSLELGDSALYFCASSVEPGLHSEQFFGPGTRLTVL.

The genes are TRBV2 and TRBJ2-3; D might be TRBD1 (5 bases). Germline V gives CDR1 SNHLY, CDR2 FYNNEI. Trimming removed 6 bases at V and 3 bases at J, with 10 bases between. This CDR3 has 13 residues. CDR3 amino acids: CASRGRATDTQYF. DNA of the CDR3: TGTGCCAGCAGGGGCAGGGCGACAGATACGCAGTATTTT.

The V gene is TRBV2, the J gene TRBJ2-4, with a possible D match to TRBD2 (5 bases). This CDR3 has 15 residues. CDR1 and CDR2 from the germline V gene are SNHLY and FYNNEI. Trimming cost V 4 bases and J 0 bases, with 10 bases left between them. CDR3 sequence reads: CASSAEAGAKNIQYF. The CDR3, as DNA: TGTGCCAGCAGTGCCGAGGCGGGAGCCAAAAACATTCAGTACTTC.

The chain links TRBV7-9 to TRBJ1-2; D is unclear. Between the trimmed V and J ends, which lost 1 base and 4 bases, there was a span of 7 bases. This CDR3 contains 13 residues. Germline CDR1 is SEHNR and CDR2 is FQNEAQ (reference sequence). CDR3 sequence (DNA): TGTGCCAGCAGCTTAGAAGCAATCTATGGCTACACCTTC. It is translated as CASSLEAIYGYTF. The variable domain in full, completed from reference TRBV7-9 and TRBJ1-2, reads DTGVSQNPRHKITKRGQNVTFRCDPISEHNRLYWYRQTLGQGPEFLTYFQNEAQLEKSRLLSDRFSAERPKGSFSTLEIQRTEQGDSAMYLCASSLEAIYGYTFGSGTRLTVV.

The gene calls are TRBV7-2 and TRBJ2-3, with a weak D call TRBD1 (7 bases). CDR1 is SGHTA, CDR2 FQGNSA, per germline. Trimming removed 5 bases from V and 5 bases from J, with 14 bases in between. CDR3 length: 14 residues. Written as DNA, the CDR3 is TGTGCCAGCAGCCCCGGGCAGGGGGGAGATACGCAGTATTTT. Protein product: CASSPGQGGDTQYF. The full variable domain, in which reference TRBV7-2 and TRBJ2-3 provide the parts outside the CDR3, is GAGVSQSPSNKVTEKGKDVELRCDPISGHTALYWYRQSLGQGLEFLIYFQGNSAPDKSGLPSDRFSAERTGGSVSTLTIQRTQQEDSAVYLCASSPGQGGDTQYFGPGTRLTVL.

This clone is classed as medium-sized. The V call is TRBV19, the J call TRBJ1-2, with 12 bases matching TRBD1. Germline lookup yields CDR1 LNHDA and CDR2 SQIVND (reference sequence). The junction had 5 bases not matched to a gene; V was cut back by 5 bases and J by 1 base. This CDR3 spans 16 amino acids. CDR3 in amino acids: CASSPGQGAFNYGYTF. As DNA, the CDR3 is TGTGCCAGTAGTCCGGGACAGGGGGCGTTTAACTATGGCTACACCTTC.

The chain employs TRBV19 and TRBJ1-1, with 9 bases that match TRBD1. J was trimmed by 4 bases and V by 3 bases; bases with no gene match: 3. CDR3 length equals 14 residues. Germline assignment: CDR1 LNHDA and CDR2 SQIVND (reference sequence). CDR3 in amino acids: CASSIRDRATEAFF. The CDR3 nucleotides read TGTGCCAGTAGTATTAGGGACAGGGCCACTGAAGCTTTCTTT.